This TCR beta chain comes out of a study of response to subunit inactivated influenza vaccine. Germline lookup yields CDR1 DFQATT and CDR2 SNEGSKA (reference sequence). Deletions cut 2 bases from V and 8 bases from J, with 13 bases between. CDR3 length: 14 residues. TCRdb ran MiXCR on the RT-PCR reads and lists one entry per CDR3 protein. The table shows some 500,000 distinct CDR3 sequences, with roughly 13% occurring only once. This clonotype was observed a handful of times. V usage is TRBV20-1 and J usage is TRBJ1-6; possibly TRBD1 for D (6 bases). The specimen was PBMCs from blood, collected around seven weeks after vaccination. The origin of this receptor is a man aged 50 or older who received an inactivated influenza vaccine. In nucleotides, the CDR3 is TGCAGTGCTAGATCCCACAGGGTTGATTCACCCCTCCACTTT. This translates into CSARSHRVDSPLHF.